The 21 T cell receptor beta chains in this list originate from one sample, sequenced in a study of blood T cells in healthy people across ages. Through a sample-barcoded 5' primer and a J-beta primer mix, a second PCR was run for roughly 6 to 11 cycles. TCRdb itself ran the 5' RACE reads through MiXCR, one entry per CDR3 protein. The sample contains hundreds of thousands of distinct CDR3 sequences, roughly half of which appear only once. The sample was blood. The origin of the receptors is a woman older than 75 in good health.

Of note for this clonotype: It may be a read error: a sequence one base away is much more abundant. The chain employs TRBV29-1 and TRBJ2-1, with no clear D. Germline CDR1 is SQVTM and CDR2 is ANQGSEA. This CDR3 has 11 residues. Trimming left V 7 bases short and J 7 bases short, with 11 bases between. The CDR3 protein is CSDQPNNEQFF. The CDR3 DNA sequence: TGCAGCGACCAACCTAATAATGAGCAGTTCTTC.

CDR3 nucleotide sequence: TGTGCCAGCAGCCAGACCTCGGGGCCCCGAGCGGAGACCCAGTACTTC. As protein: CASSQTSGPRAETQYF. The chain has TRBV4-2 and TRBJ2-4, with D perhaps TRBD1 or TRBD2 (5 bases each). The tail of the sequence fits TRBJ2-5 better, so the J call may be wrong. Per the germline V gene, CDR1 is LGHNA and CDR2 is YNFKEQ. This CDR3 contains 16 residues.

This clonotype was detected ten times or more. J is TRBJ2-7 and V is TRBV21-1; TRBD1, as called in the table, went unchecked against the DNA. TRBV21-1 is designated a pseudogene. There are 17 residues in the CDR3. CDR3 in amino acids: CASSKGETWDRDYEQYF. Written as DNA, the CDR3 is TGTGCCAGCAGCAAAGGGGAGACCTGGGACAGGGATTACGAGCAGTACTTC.

This clonotype came up a few times. This chain uses TRBV30 with TRBJ2-1; the match to TRBD2 covers 7 bases. Germline-derived CDR1 and CDR2 are GTSNPN and SVGIG (reference sequence). The length of the CDR3 is 13 residues. The J segment lost 5 bases and the V segment lost 1 base, leaving 2 bases of the junction unmatched. The CDR3: CAWSGGGNNEQFF. The DNA of the CDR3 is TGTGCCTGGAGTGGCGGGGGAAACAATGAGCAGTTCTTC.

DNA of the CDR3: TGTGCCAGCAGTCCCTCCCACCTAATCTTGTACAATGAGCAGTTCTTC. Encoded protein: CASSPSHLILYNEQFF. The V and J genes are TRBV28 and TRBJ2-1, with unresolved D. V was trimmed by 5 bases and J by 4 bases, leaving 18 bases between them. This CDR3 has 16 amino acids. CDR1 is MDHEN, CDR2 SYDVKM, per germline.

The CDR3 DNA reads TGCAGTGCTAGAGATTCCAGGGGAGGGAACACTGAAGCTTTCTTT. This codes for CSARDSRGGNTEAFF. The V call is TRBV20-1, the J call TRBJ1-1; maybe TRBD1 (6 bases). The V gene's germline CDR1 is DFQATT and CDR2 SNEGSKA (reference sequence). The germline V and J ends were trimmed by 0 bases and 1 base, with 12 bases remaining between them. The CDR3 length is 15 residues.

A word on this clonotype: Just one base apart from a much larger clone, this may be a read error. The genes are TRBV28 and TRBJ2-4; 7 nucleotides match TRBD2. The CDR3 extends over 14 amino acids. V shed 6 bases and J 3 bases; nucleotides not matched to a gene: 5. Germline CDR1 MDHEN, CDR2 SYDVKM. The CDR3 here is CASRDRGDKNIQYF. The CDR3 nucleotides read TGTGCCAGCAGGGACCGGGGGGACAAAAACATTCAGTACTTC.

In this sample, this clonotype turned up a few times. V usage is TRBV5-1 and J usage is TRBJ2-5; 9 positions agree with TRBD2. The V segment lost 6 bases and the J segment 3 bases; nucleotides outside the gene matches: 9. This CDR3 has 15 residues. Germline V CDR1 and CDR2: SGHRS, YFSETQ. CDR3 DNA sequence: TGCGCCAGCATCGCTTCTCTAGCGGGGAAAGAGACCCAGTACTTC. It encodes CASIASLAGKETQYF.

Of note for this clonotype: A much larger clone differs from this one at a single base, so this may be a read error. The chain joins TRBV6-5 to TRBJ2-5; D unclear. In germline, CDR1 is MNHEY, CDR2 SVGAGI. V shed 0 bases and J shed 11 bases, with 22 bases lying between them. The CDR3 has 16 residues. The CDR3 sequence is CASSYSSAGIYNEQYF. For the CDR3, the DNA is TGTGCCAGCAGTTACTCCTCGGCCGGCATTTACAATGAGCAGTACTTC.

This chain joins TRBV20-1 and TRBJ2-2; D could derive from TRBD1 or TRBD2 (6 bases each). This CDR3 comprises 13 residues. V lost 7 bases and J lost 7, with 16 bases in between. Per the germline V gene, CDR1 is DFQATT and CDR2 is SNEGSKA (reference sequence). The CDR3 reads CSVAEGEHGELFF. Here the CDR3 DNA reads TGCAGTGTAGCGGAGGGGGAACACGGGGAGCTGTTTTTT.

This clonotype was seen many times. One end of the junction fails to match germline, which may point to a read error. The chain recombines TRBV5-1 with TRBJ1-5; D not resolved. The CDR3 runs to 14 residues. Germline V gene data show CDR1 as SGHRS and CDR2 as YFSETQ. Here the CDR3 reads CASSLSGSNQPQHF. CDR3 DNA: TGTGCCAGCAGTTTATCCGGGAGCAATCAGCCCCAGCATTTT.

The V call is TRBV5-1, the J call TRBJ1-1, with D tentatively TRBD1 (6 bases). V was cut by 2 bases and J by 3 bases, with 14 bases left in between. Germline CDR1 reads SGHRS; CDR2 reads YFSETQ. The CDR3 totals 15 residues. DNA of the CDR3: TGCGCCAGCAGCTTCGGGGGGCTGAAGGACACTGAAGCTTTCTTT. This gives the protein CASSFGGLKDTEAFF.

The gene calls are TRBV13 and TRBJ1-2; tentative D call: TRBD1 (5 bases). Trimming shortened V by 10 bases and J by 7 bases, and 16 bases separated the two germline ends. CDR3 length: 12 residues. Germline V gene data show CDR1 as PRHDT and CDR2 as FYEKMQ (reference sequence). The CDR3, as DNA: TGTGCCACCTCGGTAGGGGTGGCTGGCTACACCTTC. Amino acids: CATSVGVAGYTF. The variable domain in full, with the rest retrieved from reference TRBV13 and TRBJ1-2, is AAGVIQSPRHLIKEKRETATLKCYPIPRHDTVYWYQQGPGQDPQFLISFYEKMQSDKGSIPDRFSAQQFSDYHSELNMSSLELGDSALYFCATSVGVAGYTFGSGTRLTVV.

In its sample, this clonotype was seen once. The chain links TRBV4-2 to TRBJ2-7; TRBD1 matches 7 bases. Germline-derived CDR1 and CDR2 are LGHNA and YNFKEQ. Trimming at V came to 5 bases and at J to 2 bases, leaving 6 bases not matched to a gene. The CDR3 is 14 amino acids. The CDR3 is CASSSFTGAYEQYF. CDR3 DNA: TGTGCCAGCAGCTCTTTTACAGGGGCCTACGAGCAGTACTTC.

This sequence joins TRBV12-3 or TRBV12-4 and TRBJ1-2; 8 bases map to TRBD1. Trimming removed 8 bases from V and 7 bases from J; junction bases left unmatched: 6. The CDR3 spans 12 residues. CDR3 residues: CASSRQGPGYTF. The CDR3 nucleotides are TGTGCCAGCTCACGACAGGGGCCTGGCTACACCTTC.

By share of the sample, this clonotype is medium-sized. The rearrangement joins TRBV13 to TRBJ2-4; D call uncertain. The CDR3 extends over 12 amino acids. CDR1 is PRHDT, CDR2 FYEKMQ, per germline (reference sequence). V was shortened by 0 bases and J by 5 bases, with 2 bases between the two germline ends. The chain's CDR3 is CASSLGENIQYF. The CDR3 DNA reads as TGTGCCAGCAGCTTAGGGGAAAACATTCAGTACTTC.

This chain joins TRBV5-1 and TRBJ2-3, with 10 bases matching TRBD2. The CDR3 length is 16 residues. CDR1 SGHRS and CDR2 YFSETQ come from the germline V gene. Losses at the gene ends were 4 bases for V and 5 bases for J; bases not matched to a gene: 10. CDR3 bases: TGCGCCAGCAGCCGACCGGGGACTAGCGTAGAAGATACGCAGTATTTT. Translation: CASSRPGTSVEDTQYF.

This clonotype was counted ten times or more. This rearrangement joins TRBV3-1 to TRBJ2-3, with a possible D match to TRBD2 (6 bases). The V end lost 4 bases, the J end lost 1 base, and 15 bases lay between the germline ends. The germline V gene has CDR1 LGHDT and CDR2 YNNKEL (reference sequence). The CDR3 runs 16 residues. The CDR3 DNA is TGTGCCAGCAGCCGAAGTGGGGGAGGCGGCACAGATACGCAGTATTTT. Its protein is CASSRSGGGGTDTQYF.

CDR3: CSARDRGTGSYSPLHF. CDR3 DNA sequence: TGCAGTGCTAGAGATCGAGGGACAGGATCTTATTCACCCCTCCACTTT. The chain is built from TRBV20-1 and TRBJ1-6; 8 bases agree with TRBD1. The CDR3 is 16 residues long. With V trimmed by 0 bases and J by 8 bases, 9 bases remained unmatched. CDR1 and CDR2 from the germline V gene are DFQATT and SNEGSKA (reference sequence).

Concerning this clonotype itself: A much larger clone differs from this one at a single base, so this may be a read error. Likely a read error: the CDR3 ends without its conserved phenylalanine or tryptophan. The rearrangement uses TRBV7-3 and TRBJ2-3; D may be TRBD1 (6 bases). The V end lost 5 bases, the J end lost 6 bases, and 15 bases lay between the germline ends. This CDR3 has 14 residues. CDR1 and CDR2 (germline): SGHTA, FQGTGA. The DNA for the CDR3 is TGTGCCAGCAGCAGCGGACAGTTTAGCGATACGCAGTATCTT. It codes for CASSSGQFSDTQYL.

This clonotype showed up many times. V gene TRBV20-1 combines with J gene TRBJ1-2, with TRBD1 matching 8 bases. The CDR3 loop spans 15 amino acids. V dropped 4 bases and J dropped 5; count of bases not matched to a gene: 12. Germline assignment: CDR1 DFQATT and CDR2 SNEGSKA (reference sequence). Here the CDR3 DNA reads TGCAGTGCTATAGGTGATCGGGACAGGTTTTATGGCTACACCTTC. Encoded protein: CSAIGDRDRFYGYTF.